This T cell receptor beta chain is from a study of cytomegalovirus exposure and HLA in healthy donors. For the study at large: Earlier findings included 90 million to 120 million unique TCR beta sequences obtained from about 179 million T cells.

General study findings and limits: In a later analysis, most CMV-associated TCR beta chains appeared HLA-restricted. Available immune exposure information covered CMV serostatus only.

Use of 60 Vbeta and 13 Jbeta primers characterized the PCR. Here immunoSEQ multiplex PCR was the method, and the copy in TCRdb shows in-frame clones only, minus some. The data hold 110,000 or so clones, with 83% observed a single time. A word on this clone: Its target is not known.

This CDR3 region has 15 residues. CDR1 is MNHEY and CDR2 is SMNVEV in the germline V gene (reference sequence). With 3 bases removed from V and 4 bases from J, the gap between germline ends came to 14 bases. The clonotype originates from a man between 18 and 29 years old in good health and CMV-seronegative. The chain links TRBV27 to TRBJ2-3, with D possibly TRBD1 on 7 matching bases. Source material: PBMCs. Here the CDR3 reads CASSFRRGLADTQYF. In DNA form, the CDR3 reads TGTGCCAGCAGTTTTCGGAGGGGGCTGGCAGATACGCAGTATTTT.